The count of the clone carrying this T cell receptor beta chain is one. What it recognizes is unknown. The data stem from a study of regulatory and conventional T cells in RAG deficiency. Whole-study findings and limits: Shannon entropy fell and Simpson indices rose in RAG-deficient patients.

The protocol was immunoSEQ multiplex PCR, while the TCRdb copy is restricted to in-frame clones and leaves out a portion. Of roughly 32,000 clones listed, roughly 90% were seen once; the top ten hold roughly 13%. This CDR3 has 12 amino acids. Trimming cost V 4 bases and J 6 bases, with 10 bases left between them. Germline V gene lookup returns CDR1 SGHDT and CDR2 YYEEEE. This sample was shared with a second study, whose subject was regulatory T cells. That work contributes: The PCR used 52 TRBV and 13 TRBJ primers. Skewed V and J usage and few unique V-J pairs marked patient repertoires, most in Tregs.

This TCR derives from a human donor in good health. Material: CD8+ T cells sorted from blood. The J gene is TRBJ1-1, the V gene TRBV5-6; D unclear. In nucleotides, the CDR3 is TGTGCCAGCAGCCAAAGTGAGGCTGAAGCTTTCTTT. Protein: CASSQSEAEAFF.